In its sample, the clone carrying this T cell receptor (beta chain) was seen once. Produced via immunoSEQ multiplex PCR; TCRdb's table is partial and in-frame only. This repertoire shows 350,000 to 450,000 clones, 89% found once; its top ten account for about 2%. V was cut by 2 bases and J by 0 bases, with 9 bases left in between. This CDR3 has 15 amino acids. Germline lookup yields CDR1 MDHEN and CDR2 SYDVKM. These data belong to a study of Ad26.COV2.S vaccination and SARS-CoV-2 variants. The sample's treatment: about 20 received Ad26.COV2.S at low or high dose, single or two shots; 5 received placebo; per-sample allocation not given. Day 63 following the first vaccine or placebo injection was when the samples were taken.

V usage is TRBV28 and J usage is TRBJ2-3; no firm D call. The TCR comes from a person between 18 and 59 years old who received the Ad26.COV2.S COVID-19 vaccine or a placebo. Sample: peripheral blood, taken in a trial of Ad26.COV2.S vaccine versus placebo. The CDR3 spells CASSLQEPSTDTQYF. The CDR3 DNA reads TGTGCCAGCAGTTTACAGGAGCCCAGCACAGATACGCAGTATTTT.